The 22 T cell receptor beta chains given below trace back to one sample, sequenced in a study of identical twins. MiXCR, applied by TCRdb to the 5' RACE reads, yields one record per CDR3 protein. This sample carries hundreds of thousands of distinct CDR3 sequences, roughly an eighth of them seen once, and the ten largest clones take 6% to 9%. A further study also used this sample, focusing on yellow fever vaccine responses in identical twins.

The sequenced sample consisted of CD8+ T cells sorted from blood. The receptors were gathered from a young woman in good health.

This clonotype was counted a few times. This chain connects TRBV11-2 to TRBJ2-3; TRBD2 matches at 10 bases. J lost 2 bases, V lost 4 bases, and 12 bases had no gene match. Germline lookup yields CDR1 SGHAT and CDR2 FQNNGV. The CDR3 consists of 18 residues. The CDR3, as DNA: TGTGCCAGCAGCTCCAATCTAAGACTAGCGGGCTACACAGATACGCAGTATTTT. This encodes CASSSNLRLAGYTDTQYF.

J is TRBJ2-2 and V is TRBV24-1, with 10 bases aligning to TRBD1. CDR1 and CDR2 from the germline V gene are KGHDR and SFDVKD. V lost 5 bases to trimming and J lost 3 bases; unmatched junction nucleotides: 8. The CDR3 length is 17 residues. CDR3 DNA: TGTGCCACCAGTGGACCGACAGGGGGCATGTACACCGGGGAGCTGTTTTTT. Protein sequence: CATSGPTGGMYTGELFF.

This clonotype was counted only a few times. The V gene is TRBV24-1, the J gene TRBJ2-1, with D possibly matching TRBD1 (6 bases). Germline V gene data show CDR1 as KGHDR and CDR2 as SFDVKD. The V end was cut by 6 bases, the J end by 0 bases, with 14 bases between. The CDR3 length is 16 residues. CDR3 amino acids: CATSMAQGGSYNEQFF. In DNA form, the CDR3 reads TGTGCCACCAGTATGGCCCAAGGGGGCTCCTACAATGAGCAGTTCTTC.

At least ten counts were recorded for this clonotype. This sequence joins TRBV12-3 or TRBV12-4 and TRBJ2-5; D uncertain. The ends were cut back, 6 bases at V and 0 bases at J, with 8 bases in the middle. This CDR3 has 13 amino acids. This CDR3 reads CASSRDNQETQYF. The DNA for the CDR3 is TGTGCCAGCAGCCGAGACAACCAAGAGACCCAGTACTTC.

The V and J genes are TRBV20-1 and TRBJ2-7; possibly TRBD1 or TRBD2 for D (5 bases each). Germline V gene data show CDR1 as DFQATT and CDR2 as SNEGSKA (reference sequence). V lost 6 bases and J lost 3, with 21 bases in between. The CDR3 is 15 amino acids. Here the CDR3 reads CSATKRGPIRYEQYV. The CDR3 nucleotides are TGCAGTGCCACTAAGAGGGGACCGATCCGCTACGAGCAGTACGTC.

This clonotype appeared once. The J gene is TRBJ2-1, the V gene TRBV12-5, with unresolved D. Germline-derived CDR1 and CDR2 are LGHNT and FRNRAP. The ends were cut back, 1 base at V and 8 bases at J, with 9 bases in the middle. The CDR3 totals 13 residues. CDR3 nucleotides: TGTGCTAGTGGTTTGGCTCGGCGGTATGAGCAGTTCTTC. It specifies CASGLARRYEQFF.

This clonotype was seen more than once but under ten times. This chain uses TRBV9 with TRBJ1-3; D not certain. This CDR3 is built from 15 residues. The V end was cut by 0 bases, the J end by 0 bases, with 7 bases between. Germline values: CDR1 SGDLS, CDR2 YYNGEE. DNA of the CDR3: TGTGCCAGCAGCGTAGAGGGTAACTCTGGAAACACCATATATTTT. This encodes CASSVEGNSGNTIYF. The whole variable domain, filled in from reference TRBV9 and TRBJ1-3, reads DSGVTQTPKHLITATGQRVTLRCSPRSGDLSVYWYQQSLDQGLQFLIQYYNGEERAKGNILERFSAQQFPDLHSELNLSSLELGDSALYFCASSVEGNSGNTIYFGEGSWLTVV.

The chain couples TRBV2 to TRBJ2-7, with D perhaps TRBD1 (5 bases). This CDR3 is 13 amino acids long. Germline CDR1 and CDR2: SNHLY and FYNNEI. Trimming stripped 4 bases from V and 9 bases from J, with 16 bases between. The CDR3 is CASSGRGWPRQYF. Here the CDR3 DNA reads TGTGCCAGCAGTGGAAGGGGTTGGCCTCGGCAGTACTTC.

The CDR3 loop is CASSLASGSANEQFF. In DNA, the CDR3 is TGTGCCAGCAGCTTAGCTTCAGGGTCGGCCAATGAGCAGTTCTTC. This chain joins TRBV7-9 and TRBJ2-1; TRBD1 is a possible D gene (5 bases). CDR1 is SEHNR and CDR2 is FQNEAQ in the germline V gene (reference sequence). The CDR3 extends over 15 amino acids. V was clipped by 0 bases and J by 6 bases, with 12 bases between them.

This clonotype appeared a few times. The chain uses TRBV7-9 and TRBJ2-3, with 8 bases fitting TRBD1. Germline V gene sequence: CDR1 SEHNR, CDR2 FQNEAQ (reference sequence). V lost 4 bases to trimming and J lost 6 bases; unmatched junction nucleotides: 6. This CDR3 has 14 amino acids. CDR3 DNA sequence: TGTGCCAGCAGCTCAACAGGGGGGCACGATACGCAGTATTTT. Amino acids: CASSSTGGHDTQYF. Full variable domain (missing parts from reference TRBV7-9 and TRBJ2-3): DTGVSQNPRHKITKRGQNVTFRCDPISEHNRLYWYRQTLGQGPEFLTYFQNEAQLEKSRLLSDRFSAERPKGSFSTLEIQRTEQGDSAMYLCASSSTGGHDTQYFGPGTRLTVL.

This clonotype has only a few counts. J is TRBJ2-5 and V is TRBV4-1, with D unclear. Trimming removed 0 bases from V and 6 bases from J, with 8 bases in between. Germline CDR1 and CDR2: MGHRA and YSYEKL. The CDR3 sequence is 13 residues long. Here the CDR3 DNA reads TGCGCCAGCAGCCAAGAATTAGAAAAGACCCAGTACTTC. Protein: CASSQELEKTQYF.

This clonotype showed up just a few times. V is TRBV11-2 and J is TRBJ2-4, with unresolved D. The CDR3 length is 14 residues. Per germline, CDR1 SGHAT and CDR2 FQNNGV. V gave up 4 bases and J gave up 0 bases, with 7 bases separating them. As DNA, the CDR3 is TGTGCCAGCAGCTCGCCACTAGCCAAAAACATTCAGTACTTC. Protein product: CASSSPLAKNIQYF. Supplemented by reference TRBV11-2 and TRBJ2-4, the full variable domain reads EAGVAQSPRYKIIEKRQSVAFWCNPISGHATLYWYQQILGQGPKLLIQFQNNGVVDDSQLPKDRFSAERLKGVDSTLKIQPAKLEDSAVYLCASSSPLAKNIQYFGAGTRLSVL.

This clonotype was seen a handful of times. The chain is built from TRBV29-1 and TRBJ2-1; no clear D gene. Trimming removed 0 bases from V and 8 bases from J, with 8 bases in between. This CDR3 spans 12 amino acids. Looked up from germline, CDR1 is SQVTM and CDR2 is ANQGSEA. The CDR3 DNA reads as TGCAGCGTTGAAGAGAAAAGAGATGAGCAGTTCTTC. Its protein is CSVEEKRDEQFF.

This clonotype was observed a handful of times. V usage is TRBV28 and J usage is TRBJ2-7; 9 bases line up with TRBD2. Germline CDR1 reads MDHEN; CDR2 reads SYDVKM. Trimming cost V 3 bases and J 3 bases; bases outside gene matches: 12. This CDR3 has 17 residues. CDR3 DNA: TGTGCCAGCAGTTTCGGTCTAGCGGGGCGGGGGCACTACGAGCAGTACTTC. Its translation: CASSFGLAGRGHYEQYF.

This clonotype was counted between two and nine times. The rearrangement joins TRBV29-1 to TRBJ2-7; possible D gene TRBD1, 5 bases. The germline CDR1 and CDR2 sequences are SQVTM and ANQGSEA. The CDR3 contains 11 residues. The germline V and J ends were trimmed by 5 bases and 3 bases, with 8 bases remaining between them. As DNA, the CDR3 is TGCAGCGTTTTAGGGGTCTACGAGCAGTACTTC. As protein: CSVLGVYEQYF.

This sequence joins TRBV5-5 and TRBJ1-2, with D possibly matching TRBD1 (6 bases). Germline CDR1 SGHKS, CDR2 YYEKEE (reference sequence). This CDR3 contains 12 residues. Deletions cut 2 bases from V and 8 bases from J, with 10 bases between. The CDR3 region is CASSLQGRGYTF. In DNA, the CDR3 is TGTGCCAGCAGCTTACAGGGACGGGGCTACACCTTC.

This clonotype was detected a few times. The chain links TRBV28 to TRBJ2-1; 14 nucleotides line up with TRBD2. The V segment lost 6 bases and the J segment 4 bases; nucleotides outside the gene matches: 17. The CDR3 length is 20 residues. Germline values: CDR1 MDHEN, CDR2 SYDVKM. The CDR3 DNA is TGTGCCAGCAGCCAAATTCCTCCGGGACTAGCGGGAGTTTGGTACAATGAGCAGTTCTTC. This codes for CASSQIPPGLAGVWYNEQFF.

V usage is TRBV5-1 and J usage is TRBJ2-3; D may be TRBD1 or TRBD2 (6 bases each). Deletions cut 4 bases from V and 7 bases from J, with 13 bases between. The CDR3 runs 13 residues. Germline CDR1 SGHRS, CDR2 YFSETQ. Written as DNA, the CDR3 is TGCGCCAGCAGCCCGGAGGGGACAAATACGCAGTATTTT. It translates to CASSPEGTNTQYF.

The chain is built from TRBV27 and TRBJ2-7; the D is unclear. Germline CDR1 MNHEY, CDR2 SMNVEV (reference sequence). Trimming pared 3 bases from V and 0 bases from J, leaving 9 bases between. The CDR3 sequence is 14 residues long. CDR3 sequence (DNA): TGTGCCAGCAGTTTTGCCGCGAGCTCCTACGAGCAGTACTTC. Translation gives CASSFAASSYEQYF.

This clonotype was observed many times. The CDR3 nucleotides are TGTGCCAGCAGTTTCGGGCTCTCCTACGAGCAGTACTTC. Translation: CASSFGLSYEQYF. The rearrangement joins TRBV12-3 or TRBV12-4 to TRBJ2-7, with unresolved D. Trimming shortened V by 3 bases and J by 0 bases, and 6 bases separated the two germline ends. The CDR3 extends over 13 amino acids.

This clonotype was seen a few times. The chain links TRBV7-9 to TRBJ2-3, with D unresolved. Germline V gene lookup returns CDR1 SEHNR and CDR2 FQNEAQ (reference sequence). The CDR3 extends over 14 amino acids. The V and J ends lost 3 bases and 4 bases respectively, with 11 bases between them. In nucleotides, the CDR3 is TGTGCCAGCAGCTTCTCGTCCGGACCAGATACGCAGTATTTT. As protein: CASSFSSGPDTQYF.

Many counts were recorded for this clonotype. CDR3 sequence: CATSDPRGAMNTGELFF. Written as DNA, the CDR3 is TGTGCCACCAGTGATCCCCGGGGAGCAATGAACACCGGGGAGCTGTTTTTT. The genes are TRBV24-1 and TRBJ2-2; the D gene is possibly TRBD2 (5 bases). V gave up 3 bases and J gave up 1 base, with 14 bases separating them. The CDR3 loop spans 17 amino acids. Germline V gene data show CDR1 as KGHDR and CDR2 as SFDVKD.